A single sample is the source of the 25 T cell receptor beta chains below, sequenced in a study of cytomegalovirus exposure and HLA in healthy donors. The study ran its PCR with 60 Vbeta and 13 Jbeta primers. Method: immunoSEQ multiplex PCR; TCRdb's copy keeps in-frame clones and lacks some. The sample lists 150,000 to 200,000 clones, approximately 86% occurring once. Sequencing was performed on PBMCs. The receptor source for this set is a boy aged 2 to 10 in good health and CMV-seronegative.

The chain carries TRBV4-2 and TRBJ2-1; 12 bases are a match to TRBD2. V shed 2 bases, J shed 4 bases, and the junction held 6 bases outside the gene matches. CDR3 length equals 17 residues. Germline-derived CDR1 and CDR2 are LGHNA and YNFKEQ. In DNA form, the CDR3 reads TGTGCCAGCAGCCAAAAGAGGACTAGCGGGGTTTACAATGAGCAGTTCTTC. It is translated as CASSQKRTSGVYNEQFF.

This clone was detected once. CDR3 bases: TGTGCCAGCAGTGAAGGGGGGACAGGAATTTACGAGCAGTACTTC. Encoded protein: CASSEGGTGIYEQYF. The chain recombines TRBV6-1 with TRBJ2-5, with 8 bases identical to TRBD1. The assigned J gene may be wrong: the sequence end matches TRBJ2-7 better. In germline, CDR1 is MNHNS, CDR2 SASEGT. This CDR3 is 15 amino acids long.

The chain uses TRBV7-2 and TRBJ2-2; 11 nucleotides agree with TRBD2. Germline lookup yields CDR1 SGHTA and CDR2 FQGNSA. The CDR3 totals 15 residues. V lost 5 bases to trimming and J lost 11 bases; unmatched junction nucleotides: 10. The CDR3 region has the DNA TGTGCCAGCAGCCAAGGGACTAGCGGTGCTGTTGAGCTGTTTTTT. Its protein product is CASSQGTSGAVELFF.

The chain recombines TRBV5-1 with TRBJ2-4; 8 bases are shared with TRBD1. The germline gives CDR1 SGHRS, CDR2 YFSETQ. The CDR3 covers 17 residues. Trimming at V came to 0 bases and at J to 5 bases, leaving 10 bases not matched to a gene. The CDR3: CASSLVPGGRGENIQYF. The CDR3 DNA sequence: TGCGCCAGCAGCTTGGTCCCAGGGGGCCGCGGGGAAAACATTCAGTACTTC.

The chain joins TRBV5-1 to TRBJ1-2, with 8 bases identical to TRBD1. Germline CDR1 is SGHRS and CDR2 is YFSETQ. This CDR3 region has 15 residues. V shed 0 bases, J shed 8 bases, and the junction held 9 bases outside the gene matches. Here the CDR3 reads CASSLAVGQGRGYTF. DNA of the CDR3: TGCGCCAGCAGCTTGGCAGTTGGACAGGGTAGGGGCTACACCTTC.

This clone was observed a handful of times. The chain joins TRBV5-8 to TRBJ2-7; D is unclear. The CDR3 loop spans 14 amino acids. Germline CDR1 and CDR2: SGHTS and YDEGEE. V gave up 2 bases and J gave up 5 bases, with 14 bases separating them. The CDR3 loop reads CASSFSQVVDEQYF. In DNA, the CDR3 is TGTGCCAGCAGCTTTAGTCAGGTAGTTGACGAGCAGTACTTC.

The gene calls are TRBV20-1 and TRBJ2-1; 7 bases fit TRBD2. Per germline, CDR1 DFQATT and CDR2 SNEGSKA (reference sequence). Trimming took 6 bases from V and 12 from J; bases not matched to a gene: 8. The CDR3 totals 11 residues. The CDR3 region is CSALTPGGQFF. DNA for the CDR3: TGCAGTGCCCTAACCCCGGGGGGGCAGTTCTTC.

The V and J genes are TRBV21-1 and TRBJ2-7; the table calls TRBD2, which could not be checked here. TRBV21-1 is listed as a pseudogene. The CDR3 runs 17 residues. CDR3 in DNA: TGTGCCAGCAGCACCCAGGGACTAGCGGGGGAGACCTACGAGCAGTACTTC. Residues: CASSTQGLAGETYEQYF.

CDR3 residues: CASSLGDRIYEQYF. CDR3 nucleotide sequence: TGTGCCAGCAGTTTGGGCGACAGGATCTACGAGCAGTACTTC. The gene calls are TRBV27 and TRBJ2-5; possibly TRBD1 for D (6 bases). The DNA end lines up better with TRBJ2-7; the J call may be wrong. Germline lookup yields CDR1 MNHEY and CDR2 SMNVEV (reference sequence). CDR3 length: 14 amino acids.

This clone is a singleton in its sample. The chain has TRBV19 and TRBJ1-2; the D gene is possibly TRBD1 (5 bases). V was cut by 5 bases and J by 2 bases, with 9 bases left in between. This CDR3 contains 13 residues. Germline V gene lookup returns CDR1 LNHDA and CDR2 SQIVND (reference sequence). Written as DNA, the CDR3 is TGTGCCAGTAGTCAGGGTACAAACTATGGCTACACCTTC. It is translated as CASSQGTNYGYTF. The full variable domain, its missing parts supplied by reference TRBV19 and TRBJ1-2, is DGGITQSPKYLFRKEGQNVTLSCEQNLNHDAMYWYRQDPGQGLRLIYYSQIVNDFQKGDIAEGYSVSREKKESFPLTVTSAQKNPTAFYLCASSQGTNYGYTFGSGTRLTVV.

The chain links TRBV7-2 to TRBJ2-5, with D unresolved. The germline V gene has CDR1 SGHTA and CDR2 FQGNSA. V dropped 8 bases and J dropped 5 bases, with 15 bases sitting between them. The CDR3 spans 13 residues. CDR3 nucleotide sequence: TGTGCCAGCTTCCCCCCCCCTTCGGAGACCCAGTACTTC. It specifies CASFPPPSETQYF. The complete variable domain, with remaining parts taken from reference TRBV7-2 and TRBJ2-5, reads GAGVSQSPSNKVTEKGKDVELRCDPISGHTALYWYRQSLGQGLEFLIYFQGNSAPDKSGLPSDRFSAERTGGSVSTLTIQRTQQEDSAVYLCASFPPPSETQYFGPGTRLLVL.

V and J are TRBV7-9 and TRBJ1-1, with D perhaps matching TRBD1 (6 bases). The CDR3 sequence is 14 residues long. The germline V gene encodes CDR1 SEHNR and CDR2 FQNEAQ (reference sequence). V lost 3 bases and J 5 bases, leaving 13 bases between the germline ends. For the CDR3, the DNA is TGTGCCAGCAGCTTGGGGGGGGCAAGGACTGAAGCTTTCTTT. This sequence encodes CASSLGGARTEAFF.

This clone has only one observation. The chain joins TRBV5-1 to TRBJ2-7; a weak D match, TRBD2 (6 bases). There are 17 residues in the CDR3. Germline-derived CDR1 and CDR2 are SGHRS and YFSETQ. V was shortened by 2 bases and J by 2 bases, with 20 bases between the two germline ends. The CDR3 coding sequence is TGCGCCAGCAGCTTACAGTCGGGCGGGGTGGAACCCTACGAGCAGTACTTC. As protein: CASSLQSGGVEPYEQYF. The full variable domain, its missing parts supplied by reference TRBV5-1 and TRBJ2-7, is KAGVTQTPRYLIKTRGQQVTLSCSPISGHRSVSWYQQTPGQGLQFLFEYFSETQRNKGNFPGRFSGRQFSNSRSEMNVSTLELGDSALYLCASSLQSGGVEPYEQYFGPGTRLTVT.

V usage is TRBV7-9 and J usage is TRBJ2-5; 8 positions agree with TRBD2. Losses at the gene ends were 2 bases for V and 11 bases for J; bases not matched to a gene: 19. The CDR3 extends over 17 amino acids. The V gene's germline CDR1 is SEHNR and CDR2 FQNEAQ (reference sequence). The CDR3 nucleotides read TGTGCCAGCAGCTTATTCCTCCTCGGGAGGGCTCACGGTGTGCAGTACTTC. It translates to CASSLFLLGRAHGVQYF.

This chain uses TRBV6-1 with TRBJ2-1; D is possibly TRBD2 (5 bases). The V gene's germline CDR1 is MNHNS and CDR2 SASEGT. Between the trimmed V and J ends, which lost 4 bases and 6 bases, there was a span of 10 bases. The CDR3 contains 13 residues. For the CDR3, the DNA is TGTGCCAGCAGTGTCGGGCTAGCCAATGAGCAGTTCTTC. This translates into CASSVGLANEQFF.

The CDR3 loop reads CASSLGAAEAFF. In DNA, the CDR3 is TGTGCCAGCAGCTTGGGGGCCGCTGAAGCTTTCTTT. V usage is TRBV7-9 and J usage is TRBJ1-1, with D possibly TRBD1 on 6 matching bases. Per germline, CDR1 SEHNR and CDR2 FQNEAQ (reference sequence). The CDR3 sequence is 12 residues long. V shed 3 bases and J shed 6 bases, with 8 bases lying between them.

Only one count was recorded for this clone. The chain recombines TRBV7-3 with TRBJ2-3, with 7 positions matching TRBD2. The germline V gene encodes CDR1 SGHTA and CDR2 FQGTGA. The CDR3 runs 15 residues. V gave up 5 bases and J gave up 8 bases; unmatched junction bases: 13. CDR3 nucleotide sequence: TGTGCCAGCAGCCAAGGGGCGGTAGGGAGGGGTACGCAGTATTTT. Protein: CASSQGAVGRGTQYF.

The rearrangement uses TRBV5-1 and TRBJ2-1, with D perhaps TRBD2 (7 bases). V was clipped by 1 base and J by 4 bases, with 15 bases between them. Germline V CDR1 and CDR2: SGHRS, YFSETQ. The CDR3 is made up of 16 amino acids. This CDR3 reads CASSLFPAGTYNEQFF. The CDR3 DNA is TGCGCCAGCAGCTTGTTTCCAGCGGGGACATACAATGAGCAGTTCTTC.

This chain links TRBV7-2 with TRBJ2-4, with 7 bases aligning to TRBD1. Germline loops: CDR1 SGHTA, CDR2 FQGNSA. CDR3 length equals 14 residues. V shed 5 bases, J shed 3 bases, and the junction held 4 bases outside the gene matches. CDR3 in amino acids: CASSTQGNKNIQYF. The CDR3 DNA reads as TGTGCCAGCAGCACACAGGGGAACAAAAACATTCAGTACTTC. The full variable domain, in which reference TRBV7-2 and TRBJ2-4 provide the parts outside the CDR3, is GAGVSQSPSNKVTEKGKDVELRCDPISGHTALYWYRQSLGQGLEFLIYFQGNSAPDKSGLPSDRFSAERTGGSVSTLTIQRTQQEDSAVYLCASSTQGNKNIQYFGAGTRLSVL.

The chain joins TRBV10-3 to TRBJ1-3; no firm D call. The ends were cut back, 3 bases at V and 2 bases at J, with 8 bases in the middle. Germline V gives CDR1 ENHRY, CDR2 SYGVKD. This CDR3 is built from 14 residues. In DNA, the CDR3 is TGTGCCATCAGTGAAGAGGGCCCTGGAAACACCATATATTTT. It yields the protein CAISEEGPGNTIYF.

The sample holds one count of this clone. The CDR3 region is CASSEYGLTSTDTQYF. CDR3 in DNA: TGTGCCAGCAGTGAATATGGACTAACTAGCACAGATACGCAGTATTTT. The chain recombines TRBV25-1 with TRBJ2-3; D perhaps matches TRBD2 (6 bases). Trimming cost V 0 bases and J 0 bases, with 10 bases left between them. CDR3 size: 16 residues. Germline CDR1 MGHDK, CDR2 SYGVNS.

This chain joins TRBV19 and TRBJ2-5; D is perhaps TRBD2 (5 bases). CDR3 length equals 13 residues. Trimming left V 7 bases short and J 5 bases short, with 14 bases between. Germline V lookup: CDR1 LNHDA, CDR2 SQIVND (reference sequence). CDR3 in DNA: TGTGCCAGTACAAGCGAGGGCGGGGAGACCCAGTACTTC. This encodes CASTSEGGETQYF. Full variable domain (remainder filled in from reference TRBV19 and TRBJ2-5): DGGITQSPKYLFRKEGQNVTLSCEQNLNHDAMYWYRQDPGQGLRLIYYSQIVNDFQKGDIAEGYSVSREKKESFPLTVTSAQKNPTAFYLCASTSEGGETQYFGPGTRLLVL.

The rearrangement joins TRBV27 to TRBJ2-5; TRBD2 agrees at 9 bases. The DNA end is more similar to TRBJ2-7, so the J call may be wrong. Germline V gives CDR1 MNHEY, CDR2 SMNVEV (reference sequence). This CDR3 region has 16 residues. Written as DNA, the CDR3 is TGTGCCAGCAGTTTATCTAGCGGGGGCTCGGGGTACGAGCAGTACTTC. It translates to CASSLSSGGSGYEQYF.

The chain recombines TRBV11-2 with TRBJ2-1, with 7 bases matching TRBD2. In germline, CDR1 is SGHAT, CDR2 FQNNGV. J was trimmed by 8 bases and V by 6 bases; bases with no gene match: 16. This CDR3 region has 16 residues. The DNA of the CDR3 is TGTGCCAGCAGAACGATCCGGGGGGTGGAGGTCGATGAGCAGTTCTTC. Translation gives CASRTIRGVEVDEQFF.

This clone was seen a single time. The CDR3 is CASSFILGRGTEAFF. The CDR3 DNA sequence: TGTGCCAGCAGCTTTATTTTAGGTCGCGGGACTGAAGCTTTCTTT. V and J are TRBV5-5 and TRBJ1-1; D is uncertain. The germline CDR1 and CDR2 sequences are SGHKS and YYEKEE (reference sequence). CDR3 length: 15 residues. V lost 2 bases to trimming and J lost 5 bases, with 16 bases between them.